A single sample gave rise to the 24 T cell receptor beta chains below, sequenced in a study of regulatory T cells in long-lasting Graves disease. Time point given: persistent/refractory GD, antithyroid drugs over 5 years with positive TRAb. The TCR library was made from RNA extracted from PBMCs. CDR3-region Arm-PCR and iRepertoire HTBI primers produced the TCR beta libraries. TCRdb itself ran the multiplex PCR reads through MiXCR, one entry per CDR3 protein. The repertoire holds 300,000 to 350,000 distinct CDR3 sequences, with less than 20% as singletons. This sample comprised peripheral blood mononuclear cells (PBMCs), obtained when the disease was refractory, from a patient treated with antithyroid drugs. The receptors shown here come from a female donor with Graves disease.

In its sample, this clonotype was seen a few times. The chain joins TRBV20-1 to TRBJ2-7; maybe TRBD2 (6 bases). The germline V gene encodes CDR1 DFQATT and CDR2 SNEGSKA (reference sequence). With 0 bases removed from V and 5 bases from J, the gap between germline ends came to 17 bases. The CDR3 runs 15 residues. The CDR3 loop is CSARDYRGTINEQYF. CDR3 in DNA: TGCAGTGCTAGAGATTACCGGGGGACCATCAACGAGCAGTACTTC.

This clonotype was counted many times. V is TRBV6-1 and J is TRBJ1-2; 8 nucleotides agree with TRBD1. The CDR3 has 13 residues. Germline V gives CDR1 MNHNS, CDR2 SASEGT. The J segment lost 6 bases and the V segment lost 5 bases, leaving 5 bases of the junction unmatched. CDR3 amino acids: CASSTDRVHGYTF. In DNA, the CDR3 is TGTGCCAGCAGTACGGACAGGGTCCATGGCTACACCTTC.

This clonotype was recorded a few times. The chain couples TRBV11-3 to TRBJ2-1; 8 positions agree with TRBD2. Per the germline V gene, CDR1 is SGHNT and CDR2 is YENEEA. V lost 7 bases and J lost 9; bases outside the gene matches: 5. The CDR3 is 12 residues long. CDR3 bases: TGTGCCAGCACCGGGGGGGCCCGTGAGCAGTTCTTC. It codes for CASTGGAREQFF.

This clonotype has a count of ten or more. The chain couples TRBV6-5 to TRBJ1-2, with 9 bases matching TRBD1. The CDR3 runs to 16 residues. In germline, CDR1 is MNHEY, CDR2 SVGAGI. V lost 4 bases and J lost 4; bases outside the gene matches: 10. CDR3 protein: CASSSVDRGGTYGYTF. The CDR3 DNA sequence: TGTGCCAGCAGTTCGGTGGACAGGGGAGGAACCTATGGCTACACCTTC.

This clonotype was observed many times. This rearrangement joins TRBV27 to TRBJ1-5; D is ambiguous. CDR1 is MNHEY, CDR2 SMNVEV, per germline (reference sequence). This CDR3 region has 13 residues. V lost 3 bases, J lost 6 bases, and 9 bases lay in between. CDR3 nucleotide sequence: TGTGCCAGCAGTTTTGGGCGGGCTCAGCCCCAGCATTTT. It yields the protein CASSFGRAQPQHF.

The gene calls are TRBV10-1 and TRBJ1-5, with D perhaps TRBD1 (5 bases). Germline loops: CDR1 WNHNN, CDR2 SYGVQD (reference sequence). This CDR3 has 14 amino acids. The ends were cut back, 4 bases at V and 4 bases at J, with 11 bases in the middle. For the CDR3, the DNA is TGCGCCAGCAGTGGGGGCAGCCCTAATCAGCCCCAGCATTTT. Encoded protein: CASSGGSPNQPQHF.

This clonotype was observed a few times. This chain's CDR3 is CASSFQLENTGELFF. Here the CDR3 DNA reads TGTGCCAGCAGTTTTCAGTTGGAGAACACCGGGGAGCTGTTTTTT. This chain links TRBV28 with TRBJ2-2; D not certain. The CDR3 has 15 residues. The germline V gene has CDR1 MDHEN and CDR2 SYDVKM. The V end lost 3 bases, the J end lost 1 base, and 9 bases lay between the germline ends.

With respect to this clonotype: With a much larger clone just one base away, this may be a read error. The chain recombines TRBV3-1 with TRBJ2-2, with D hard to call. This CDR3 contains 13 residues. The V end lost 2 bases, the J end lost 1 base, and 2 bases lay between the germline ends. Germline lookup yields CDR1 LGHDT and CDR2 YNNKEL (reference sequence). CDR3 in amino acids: CASSQQNTGELFF. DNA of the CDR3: TGTGCCAGCAGCCAACAGAACACCGGGGAGCTGTTTTTT.

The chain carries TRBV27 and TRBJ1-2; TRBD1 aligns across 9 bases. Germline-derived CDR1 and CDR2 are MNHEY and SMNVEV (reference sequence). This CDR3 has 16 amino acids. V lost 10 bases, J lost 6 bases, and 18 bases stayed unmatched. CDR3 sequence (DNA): TGTGCCATCCCAGCCCCAGACACAGGGGGCGGGGATGGCTACACCTTC. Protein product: CAIPAPDTGGGDGYTF.

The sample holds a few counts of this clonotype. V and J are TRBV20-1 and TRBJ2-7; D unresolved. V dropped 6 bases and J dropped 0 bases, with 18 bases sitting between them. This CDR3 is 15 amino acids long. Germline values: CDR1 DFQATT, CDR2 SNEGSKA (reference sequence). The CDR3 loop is CSAPLTTLGSYEQYF. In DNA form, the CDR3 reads TGCAGTGCCCCGCTGACGACTTTAGGCTCCTACGAGCAGTACTTC.

In DNA form, the CDR3 reads TGTGCCAGCAGCTTAGAGGTCAACGCAGCTAACTATGGCTACACCTTC. Its protein product is CASSLEVNAANYGYTF. The J gene is TRBJ1-2, the V gene TRBV7-6, with D hard to call. Per the germline V gene, CDR1 is SGHVS and CDR2 is FNYEAQ. The CDR3 has 16 amino acids. V was clipped by 1 base and J by 0 bases, with 12 bases between them.

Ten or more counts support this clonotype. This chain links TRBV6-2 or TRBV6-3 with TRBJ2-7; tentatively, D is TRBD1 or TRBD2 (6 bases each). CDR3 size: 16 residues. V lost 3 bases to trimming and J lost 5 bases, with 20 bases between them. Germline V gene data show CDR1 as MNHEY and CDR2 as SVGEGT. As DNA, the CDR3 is TGTGCCAGCAGTTATACCTATAGGGGGAGGAGAGACGAGCAGTACTTC. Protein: CASSYTYRGRRDEQYF.

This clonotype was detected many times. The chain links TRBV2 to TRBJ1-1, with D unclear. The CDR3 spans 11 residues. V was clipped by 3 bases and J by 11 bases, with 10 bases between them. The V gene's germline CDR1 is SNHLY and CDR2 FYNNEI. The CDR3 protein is CASSERRSAFF. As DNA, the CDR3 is TGTGCCAGCAGTGAGCGGCGATCGGCTTTCTTT. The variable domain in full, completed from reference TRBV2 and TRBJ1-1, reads EPEVTQTPSHQVTQMGQEVILRCVPISNHLYFYWYRQILGQKVEFLVSFYNNEISEKSEIFDDQFSVERPDGSNFTLKIRSTKLEDSAMYFCASSERRSAFFGQGTRLTVV.

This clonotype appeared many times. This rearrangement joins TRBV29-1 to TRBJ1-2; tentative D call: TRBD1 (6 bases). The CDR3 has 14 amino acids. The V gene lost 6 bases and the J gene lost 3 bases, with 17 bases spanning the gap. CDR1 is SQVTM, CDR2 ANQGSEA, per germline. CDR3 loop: CSVVTGPGDYGYTF. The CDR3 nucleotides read TGCAGCGTCGTGACAGGCCCTGGGGACTATGGCTACACCTTC. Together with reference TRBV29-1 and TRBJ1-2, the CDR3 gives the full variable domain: SAVISQKPSRDICQRGTSLTIQCQVDSQVTMMFWYRQQPGQSLTLIATANQGSEATYESGFVIDKFPISRPNLTFSTLTVSNMSPEDSSIYLCSVVTGPGDYGYTFGSGTRLTVV.

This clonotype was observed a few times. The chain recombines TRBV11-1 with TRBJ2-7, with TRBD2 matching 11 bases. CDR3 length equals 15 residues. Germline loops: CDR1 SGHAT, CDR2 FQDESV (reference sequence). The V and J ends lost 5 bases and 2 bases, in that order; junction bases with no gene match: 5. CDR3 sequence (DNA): TGTGCCAGCAGCGGGGGACTAGCGGTTCCCTACGAGCAGTACTTC. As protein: CASSGGLAVPYEQYF.

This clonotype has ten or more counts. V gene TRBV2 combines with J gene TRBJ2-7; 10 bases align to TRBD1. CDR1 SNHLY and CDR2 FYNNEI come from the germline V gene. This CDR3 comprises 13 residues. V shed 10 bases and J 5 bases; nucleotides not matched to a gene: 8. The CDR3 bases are TGTGCCACCCCGGGACAGGGGCCCCACGAGCAGTACTTC. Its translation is CATPGQGPHEQYF.

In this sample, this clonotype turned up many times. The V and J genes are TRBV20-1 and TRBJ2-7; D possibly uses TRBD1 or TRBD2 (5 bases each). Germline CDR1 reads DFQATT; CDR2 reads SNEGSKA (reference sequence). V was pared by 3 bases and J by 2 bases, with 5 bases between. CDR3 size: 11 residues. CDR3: CSARGAYEQYF. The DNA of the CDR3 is TGCAGTGCTAGGGGGGCCTACGAGCAGTACTTC.

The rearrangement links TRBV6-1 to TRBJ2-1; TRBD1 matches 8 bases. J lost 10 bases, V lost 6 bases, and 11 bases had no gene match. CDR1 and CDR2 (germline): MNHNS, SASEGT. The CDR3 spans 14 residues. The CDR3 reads CASRPGQGVGEQFF. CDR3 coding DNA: TGTGCCAGCAGACCTGGACAGGGTGTTGGAGAGCAGTTCTTC.

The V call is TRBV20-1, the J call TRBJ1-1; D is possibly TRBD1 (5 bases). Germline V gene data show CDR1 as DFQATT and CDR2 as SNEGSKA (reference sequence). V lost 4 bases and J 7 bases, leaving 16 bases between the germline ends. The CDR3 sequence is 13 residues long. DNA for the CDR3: TGCAGTGCTAACGTAAACCGGGACCTTGAAGCTTTCTTT. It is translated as CSANVNRDLEAFF.

CDR3 protein: CASRVGLRGNTEAFF. The CDR3, as DNA: TGTGCCAGCAGGGTGGGGCTCCGAGGTAACACTGAAGCTTTCTTT. The V gene is TRBV6-1, the J gene TRBJ1-1; D may be TRBD1 (5 bases). Germline V gene lookup returns CDR1 MNHNS and CDR2 SASEGT. The CDR3 spans 15 residues. Trimming took off 6 bases at V and 2 bases at J, with 16 bases between the two ends.

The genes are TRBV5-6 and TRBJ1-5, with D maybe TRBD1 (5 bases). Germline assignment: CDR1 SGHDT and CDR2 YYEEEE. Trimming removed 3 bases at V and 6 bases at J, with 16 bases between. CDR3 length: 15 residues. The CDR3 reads CASSWAGGTGQPQHF. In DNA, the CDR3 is TGTGCCAGCAGCTGGGCCGGGGGTACGGGTCAGCCCCAGCATTTT.

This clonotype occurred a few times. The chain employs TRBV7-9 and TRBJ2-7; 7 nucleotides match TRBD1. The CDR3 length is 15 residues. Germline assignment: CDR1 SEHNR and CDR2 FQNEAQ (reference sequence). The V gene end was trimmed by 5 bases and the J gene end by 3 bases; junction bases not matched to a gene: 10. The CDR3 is CASSPYGTVIYEQYF. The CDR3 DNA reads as TGTGCCAGCAGCCCATACGGGACAGTAATCTACGAGCAGTACTTC.

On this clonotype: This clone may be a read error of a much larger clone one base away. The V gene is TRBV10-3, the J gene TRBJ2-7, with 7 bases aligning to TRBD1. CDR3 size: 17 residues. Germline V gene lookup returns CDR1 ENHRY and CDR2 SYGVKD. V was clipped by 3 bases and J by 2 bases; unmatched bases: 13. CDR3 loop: CAISDPTGGTETYEQYF. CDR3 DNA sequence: TGTGCCATCAGTGACCCTACGGGTGGGACAGAGACCTACGAGCAGTACTTC.

Here the CDR3 DNA reads TGCAGTGCTAGGCGGGCAGGCCCTTATAGCAATCAGCCCCAGCATTTT. Protein product: CSARRAGPYSNQPQHF. The rearrangement uses TRBV20-1 and TRBJ1-5; D unresolved. Germline CDR1 and CDR2: DFQATT and SNEGSKA (reference sequence). This CDR3 comprises 16 residues. V lost 3 bases and J lost 0, with 15 bases in between.